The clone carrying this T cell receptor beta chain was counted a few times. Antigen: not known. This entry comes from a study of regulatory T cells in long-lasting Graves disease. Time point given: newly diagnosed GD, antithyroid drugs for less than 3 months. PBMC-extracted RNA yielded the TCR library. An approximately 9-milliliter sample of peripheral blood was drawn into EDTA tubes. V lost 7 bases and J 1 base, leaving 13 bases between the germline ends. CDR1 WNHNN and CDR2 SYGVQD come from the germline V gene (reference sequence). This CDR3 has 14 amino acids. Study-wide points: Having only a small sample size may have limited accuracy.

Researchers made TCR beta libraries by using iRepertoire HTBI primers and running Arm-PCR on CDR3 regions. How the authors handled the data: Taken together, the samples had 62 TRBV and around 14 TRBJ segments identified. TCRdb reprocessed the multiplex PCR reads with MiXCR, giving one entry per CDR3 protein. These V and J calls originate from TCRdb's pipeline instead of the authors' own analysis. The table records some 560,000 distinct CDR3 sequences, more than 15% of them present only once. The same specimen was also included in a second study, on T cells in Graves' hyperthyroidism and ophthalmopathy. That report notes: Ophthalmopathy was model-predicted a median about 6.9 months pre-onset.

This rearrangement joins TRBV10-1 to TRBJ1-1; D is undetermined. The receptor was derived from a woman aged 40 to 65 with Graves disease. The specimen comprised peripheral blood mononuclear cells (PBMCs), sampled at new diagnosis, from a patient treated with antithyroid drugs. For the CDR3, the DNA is TGCGCCAGCACCCCGGGCCCCCAGAACACTGAAGCTTTCTTT. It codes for CASTPGPQNTEAFF.